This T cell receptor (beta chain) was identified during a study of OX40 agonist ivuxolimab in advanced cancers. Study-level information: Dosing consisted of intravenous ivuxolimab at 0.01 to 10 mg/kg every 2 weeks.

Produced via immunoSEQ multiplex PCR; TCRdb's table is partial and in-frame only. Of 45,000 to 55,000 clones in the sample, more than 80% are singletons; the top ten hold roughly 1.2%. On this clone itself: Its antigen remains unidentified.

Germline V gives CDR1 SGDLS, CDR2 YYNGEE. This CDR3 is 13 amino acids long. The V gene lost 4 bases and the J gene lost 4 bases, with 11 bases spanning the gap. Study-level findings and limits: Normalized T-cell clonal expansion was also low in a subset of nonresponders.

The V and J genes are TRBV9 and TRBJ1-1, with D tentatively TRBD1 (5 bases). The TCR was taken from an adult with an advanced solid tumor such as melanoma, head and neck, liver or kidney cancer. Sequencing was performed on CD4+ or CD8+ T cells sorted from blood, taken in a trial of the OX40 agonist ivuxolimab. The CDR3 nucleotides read TGTGCCAGCAGCCCCCGGGGCGGCACTGAAGCTTTCTTT. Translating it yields CASSPRGGTEAFF.